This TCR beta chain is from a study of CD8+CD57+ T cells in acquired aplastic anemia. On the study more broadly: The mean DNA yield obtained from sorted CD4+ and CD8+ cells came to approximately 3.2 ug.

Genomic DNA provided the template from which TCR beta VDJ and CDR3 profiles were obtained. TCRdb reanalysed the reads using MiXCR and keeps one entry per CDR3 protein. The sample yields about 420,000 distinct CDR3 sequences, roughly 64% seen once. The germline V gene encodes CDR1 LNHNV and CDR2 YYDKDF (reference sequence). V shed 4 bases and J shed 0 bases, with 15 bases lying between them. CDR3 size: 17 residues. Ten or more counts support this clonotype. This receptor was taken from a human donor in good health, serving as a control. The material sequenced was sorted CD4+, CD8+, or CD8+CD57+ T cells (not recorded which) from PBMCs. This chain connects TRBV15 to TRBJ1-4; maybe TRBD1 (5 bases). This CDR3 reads CATSIAGRLATNEKLFF. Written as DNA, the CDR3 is TGTGCCACCAGCATTGCGGGGCGCCTTGCAACTAATGAAAAACTGTTTTTT.